This T cell receptor (beta chain) was recorded in a study of OX40 agonist ivuxolimab in advanced cancers. Trimming took 2 bases from V and 5 from J; bases not matched to a gene: 8. Per the germline V gene, CDR1 is SGHRS and CDR2 is YFSETQ. The CDR3 contains 16 residues. Study-level points and caveats: Low levels of normalized T-cell clonal expansion also appeared in some nonresponders. CD4+ T cells averaged fewer expanded clones than CD8+ T cells.

A remark on this clone: Its target is unknown.

Here immunoSEQ multiplex PCR was the method, and the copy in TCRdb shows in-frame clones only, minus some. This sample carries around 76,000 clones, roughly 82% of them seen once, and the ten largest clones take 1.1%. This TCR derives from an adult with an advanced solid tumor such as melanoma, head and neck, liver or kidney cancer. This chain uses TRBV5-1 with TRBJ2-1; TRBD1 matches 9 bases. The sample consisted of CD4+ or CD8+ T cells sorted from blood, taken in a trial of the OX40 agonist ivuxolimab. For the CDR3, the DNA is TGCGCCAGCAGCTTACAACCCGGGACAGGGAACAATGAGCAGTTCTTC. Its translation is CASSLQPGTGNNEQFF.